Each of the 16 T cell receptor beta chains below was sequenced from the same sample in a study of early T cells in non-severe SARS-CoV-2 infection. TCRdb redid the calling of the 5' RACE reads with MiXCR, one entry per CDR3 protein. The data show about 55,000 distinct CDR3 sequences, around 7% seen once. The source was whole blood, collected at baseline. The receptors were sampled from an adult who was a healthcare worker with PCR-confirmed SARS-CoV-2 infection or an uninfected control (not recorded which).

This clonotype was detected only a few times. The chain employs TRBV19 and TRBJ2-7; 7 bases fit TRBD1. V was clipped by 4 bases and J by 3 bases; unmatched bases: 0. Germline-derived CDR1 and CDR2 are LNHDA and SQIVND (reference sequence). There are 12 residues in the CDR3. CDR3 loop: CASSNRGYEQYF. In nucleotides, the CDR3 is TGTGCCAGTAGTAACAGGGGCTACGAGCAGTACTTC.

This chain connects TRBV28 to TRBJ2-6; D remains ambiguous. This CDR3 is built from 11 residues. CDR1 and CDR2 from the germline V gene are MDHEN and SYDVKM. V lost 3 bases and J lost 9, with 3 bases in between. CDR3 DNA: TGTGCCAGCAGTTTCTTCAACGTCCTGACTTTC. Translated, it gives CASSFFNVLTF.

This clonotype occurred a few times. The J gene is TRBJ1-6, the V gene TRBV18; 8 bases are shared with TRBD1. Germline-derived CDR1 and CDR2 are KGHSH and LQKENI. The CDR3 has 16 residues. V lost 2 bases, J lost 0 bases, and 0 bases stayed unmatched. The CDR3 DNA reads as TGTGCCAGCTCACCAACAGGGGGCTCCTATAATTCACCCCTCCACTTT. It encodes CASSPTGGSYNSPLHF.

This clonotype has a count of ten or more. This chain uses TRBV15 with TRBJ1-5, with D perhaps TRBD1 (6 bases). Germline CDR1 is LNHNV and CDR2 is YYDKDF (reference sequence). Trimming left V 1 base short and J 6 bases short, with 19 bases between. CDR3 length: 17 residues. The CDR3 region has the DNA TGTGCCACCAGCAGAGGCAATGCCCGCCCGGACAGTCAGCCCCAGCATTTT. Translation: CATSRGNARPDSQPQHF.

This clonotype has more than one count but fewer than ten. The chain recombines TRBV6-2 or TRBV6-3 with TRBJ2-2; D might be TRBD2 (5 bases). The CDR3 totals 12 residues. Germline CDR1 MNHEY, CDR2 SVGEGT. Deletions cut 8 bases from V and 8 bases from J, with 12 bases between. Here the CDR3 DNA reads TGTGCCAGCGTAGGGAGTACGGGGGAGCTGTTTTTT. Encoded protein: CASVGSTGELFF.

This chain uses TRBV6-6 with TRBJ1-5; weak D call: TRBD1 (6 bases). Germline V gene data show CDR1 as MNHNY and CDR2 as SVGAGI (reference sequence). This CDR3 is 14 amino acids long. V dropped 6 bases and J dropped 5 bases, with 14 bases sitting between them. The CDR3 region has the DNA TGTGCCAGCAGCCCCCAGGGGCTGGATCAGCCCCAGCATTTT. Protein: CASSPQGLDQPQHF.

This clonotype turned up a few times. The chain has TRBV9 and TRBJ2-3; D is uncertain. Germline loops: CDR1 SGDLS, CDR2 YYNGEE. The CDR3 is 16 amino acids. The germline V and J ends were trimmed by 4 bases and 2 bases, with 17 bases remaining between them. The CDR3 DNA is TGTGCCAGCAGCCCTTTCCCCCAGGCGGTCACAGATACGCAGTATTTT. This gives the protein CASSPFPQAVTDTQYF. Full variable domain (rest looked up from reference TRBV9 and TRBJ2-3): DSGVTQTPKHLITATGQRVTLRCSPRSGDLSVYWYQQSLDQGLQFLIQYYNGEERAKGNILERFSAQQFPDLHSELNLSSLELGDSALYFCASSPFPQAVTDTQYFGPGTRLTVL.

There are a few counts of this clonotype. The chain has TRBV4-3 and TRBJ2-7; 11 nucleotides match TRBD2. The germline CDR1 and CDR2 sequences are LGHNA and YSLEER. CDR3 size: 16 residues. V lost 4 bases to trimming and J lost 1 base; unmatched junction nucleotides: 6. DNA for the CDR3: TGCGCCAGCAGCCGGGGTCTAGCGGGGGGTTCCTACGAGCAGTACTTC. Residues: CASSRGLAGGSYEQYF.

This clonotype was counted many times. The DNA of the CDR3 is TGTGCCAGCAGTTGGGGGGGCGCTGGTTATAGTACGCAGTATTTT. Its protein product is CASSWGGAGYSTQYF. The chain links TRBV12-3 or TRBV12-4 to TRBJ2-3; tentatively, D is TRBD2 (7 bases). Trimming removed 4 bases at V and 8 bases at J, with 19 bases between. The CDR3 has 15 residues.

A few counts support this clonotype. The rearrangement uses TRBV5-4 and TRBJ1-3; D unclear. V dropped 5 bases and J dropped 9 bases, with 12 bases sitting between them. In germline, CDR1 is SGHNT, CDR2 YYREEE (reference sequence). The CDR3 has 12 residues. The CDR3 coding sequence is TGTGCCAGCAGTGTCACTGGAGGCACCATATATTTT. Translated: CASSVTGGTIYF.

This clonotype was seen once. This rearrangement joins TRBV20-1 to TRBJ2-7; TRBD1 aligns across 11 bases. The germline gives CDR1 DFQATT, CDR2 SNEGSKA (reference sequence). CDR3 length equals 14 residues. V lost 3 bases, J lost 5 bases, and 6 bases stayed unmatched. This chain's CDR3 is CSARVGQGAHEQYF. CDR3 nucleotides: TGCAGTGCTAGGGTAGGACAGGGGGCCCACGAGCAGTACTTC.

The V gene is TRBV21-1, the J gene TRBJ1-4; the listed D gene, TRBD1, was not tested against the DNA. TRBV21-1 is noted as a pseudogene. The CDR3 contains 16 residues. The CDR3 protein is CASSKPGQGQGEKLFF. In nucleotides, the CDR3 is TGTGCCAGCAGCAAGCCGGGACAGGGGCAGGGTGAAAAACTGTTTTTT.

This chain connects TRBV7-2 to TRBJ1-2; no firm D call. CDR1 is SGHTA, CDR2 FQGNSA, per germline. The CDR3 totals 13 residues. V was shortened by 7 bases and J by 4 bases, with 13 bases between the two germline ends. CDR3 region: CASNKGLGYGYTF. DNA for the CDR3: TGTGCCAGCAATAAAGGTCTTGGCTATGGCTACACCTTC.

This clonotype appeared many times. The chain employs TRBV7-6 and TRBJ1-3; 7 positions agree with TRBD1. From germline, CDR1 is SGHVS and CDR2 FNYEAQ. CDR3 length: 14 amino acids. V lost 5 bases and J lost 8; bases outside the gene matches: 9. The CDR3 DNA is TGTGCCAGCAGCCCCCCGACAGGGACAGACACCATATATTTT. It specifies CASSPPTGTDTIYF. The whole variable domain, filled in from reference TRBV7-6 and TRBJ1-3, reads GAGVSQSPRYKVTKRGQDVALRCDPISGHVSLYWYRQALGQGPEFLTYFNYEAQQDKSGLPNDRFSAERPEGSISTLTIQRTEQRDSAMYRCASSPPTGTDTIYFGEGSWLTVV.

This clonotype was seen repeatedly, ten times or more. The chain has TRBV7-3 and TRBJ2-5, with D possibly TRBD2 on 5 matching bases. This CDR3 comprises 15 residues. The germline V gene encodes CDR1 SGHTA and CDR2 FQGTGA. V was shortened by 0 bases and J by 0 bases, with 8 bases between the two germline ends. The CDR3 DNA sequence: TGTGCCAGCAGCTTAACGCCGGGGTACCAAGAGACCCAGTACTTC. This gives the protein CASSLTPGYQETQYF.

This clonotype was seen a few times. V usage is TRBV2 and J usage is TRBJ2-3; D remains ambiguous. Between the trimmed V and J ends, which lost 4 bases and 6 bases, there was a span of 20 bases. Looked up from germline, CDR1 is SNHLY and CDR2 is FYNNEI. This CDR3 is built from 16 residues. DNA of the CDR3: TGTGCCAGCAGTGTCGCAGTAGCTTATACCGGGGATACGCAGTATTTT. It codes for CASSVAVAYTGDTQYF.